Below are 29 T cell receptor beta chains sequenced from a single sample in a study of type 1 regulatory T cells. TCRdb itself ran the reads through MiXCR, one entry per CDR3 protein. This sample carries about 71,000 distinct CDR3 sequences, more than 20% of them seen once, and the ten largest clones take 7.5% to 8.5%. Which antigens these TCRs recognize remains unknown. Study-level results: Tr1 cells had a more restricted TCR repertoire than non-Tr1 cells.

The sequencing sample was made of cultured type 1 regulatory T (Tr1) cells, either the whole culture or a sorted fraction (not recorded which). The receptor source for this set is a human donor in good health.

The rearrangement uses TRBV5-1 and TRBJ2-3; 13 nucleotides match TRBD2. The ends lost 5 bases at V and 1 base at J; junction bases unmatched: 4. The CDR3 length is 16 residues. Germline V gene sequence: CDR1 SGHRS, CDR2 YFSETQ. The CDR3 spells CASSRLAGGGTDTQYF. The CDR3 region has the DNA TGCGCCAGCAGTCGACTAGCGGGAGGAGGCACAGATACGCAGTATTTT.

This clonotype was seen a handful of times. V gene TRBV2 combines with J gene TRBJ1-1; D ambiguous. CDR3 length equals 13 residues. Trimming shortened V by 5 bases and J by 8 bases, and 15 bases separated the two germline ends. Germline assignment: CDR1 SNHLY and CDR2 FYNNEI. The CDR3 protein is CASSLQAGVEAFF. DNA for the CDR3: TGTGCCAGCAGTCTTCAGGCAGGCGTCGAAGCTTTCTTT.

The rearrangement uses TRBV4-3 and TRBJ2-1; 9 nucleotides align to TRBD2. The J segment lost 6 bases and the V segment lost 3 bases, leaving 9 bases of the junction unmatched. CDR3 length equals 16 residues. The germline gives CDR1 LGHNA, CDR2 YSLEER. Here the CDR3 reads CASSQGLAGRGNEQFF. CDR3 bases: TGCGCCAGCAGCCAGGGTCTAGCGGGAAGAGGCAATGAGCAGTTCTTC.

The chain uses TRBV24-1 and TRBJ2-1; D gene ambiguous. The CDR3 covers 12 residues. V was pared by 0 bases and J by 8 bases, with 4 bases between. CDR1 and CDR2 from the germline V gene are KGHDR and SFDVKD. The CDR3 DNA is TGTGCCACCAGTGATTTGGCCGATGAGCAGTTCTTC. This encodes CATSDLADEQFF.

This chain uses TRBV7-2 with TRBJ2-1, with 7 nucleotides matching TRBD2. The CDR3 loop spans 15 amino acids. Trimming cost V 1 base and J 7 bases; bases outside gene matches: 7. Germline CDR1 reads SGHTA; CDR2 reads FQGNSA. CDR3 loop: CASSLVTAGVNEQFF. CDR3 sequence (DNA): TGTGCCAGCAGCTTAGTGACGGCGGGAGTAAATGAGCAGTTCTTC.

This chain uses TRBV5-6 with TRBJ2-3, with 7 nucleotides matching TRBD2. Unmatched junction bases numbered 9, after V lost 1 base and J lost 1 base. CDR3 length: 17 residues. The germline gives CDR1 SGHDT, CDR2 YYEEEE. The CDR3 protein is CASSLRAGVEGTDTQYF. The CDR3 DNA is TGTGCCAGCAGCTTGAGGGCGGGAGTTGAGGGCACAGATACGCAGTATTTT.

This CDR3 reads CSARDTQQPQHF. CDR3 DNA: TGCAGTGCTAGAGACACACAGCAGCCCCAGCATTTT. This rearrangement joins TRBV20-1 to TRBJ1-5; D not resolved. The CDR3 is 12 amino acids. Trimming stripped 0 bases from V and 7 bases from J, with 7 bases between. CDR1 and CDR2 from the germline V gene are DFQATT and SNEGSKA (reference sequence).

This clonotype was seen a handful of times. The V call is TRBV5-1, the J call TRBJ1-2; D is ambiguous. Looked up from germline, CDR1 is SGHRS and CDR2 is YFSETQ. The CDR3 loop spans 15 amino acids. V lost 0 bases and J 4 bases, leaving 13 bases between the germline ends. The CDR3 reads CASSLASGLVYGYTF. Here the CDR3 DNA reads TGCGCCAGCAGCTTGGCCTCTGGGCTGGTCTATGGCTACACCTTC.

This rearrangement joins TRBV12-3 or TRBV12-4 to TRBJ2-1; D is undetermined. V was clipped by 3 bases and J by 7 bases, with 10 bases between them. This CDR3 has 13 amino acids. In nucleotides, the CDR3 is TGTGCCAGCAGTTTTCAGGATTTAAATGAGCAGTTCTTC. As protein: CASSFQDLNEQFF.

This rearrangement joins TRBV7-8 to TRBJ2-3, with D possibly being TRBD2 (6 bases). V was pared by 7 bases and J by 4 bases, with 18 bases between. The CDR3 consists of 15 residues. CDR1 and CDR2 from the germline V gene are SGHVS and FQNEAQ. The CDR3 sequence is CASNPAGISADTQYF. CDR3 DNA: TGTGCCAGCAACCCCGCGGGGATTTCGGCAGATACGCAGTATTTT.

Many counts were recorded for this clonotype. J is TRBJ2-3 and V is TRBV15; 8 nucleotides agree with TRBD1. The germline CDR1 and CDR2 sequences are LNHNV and YYDKDF (reference sequence). The CDR3 runs 15 residues. The junction had 6 bases not matched to a gene; V was cut back by 0 bases and J by 7 bases. The CDR3 loop reads CATSRDRGPAHTQYF. CDR3 coding DNA: TGTGCCACCAGCAGAGACAGGGGGCCGGCACATACGCAGTATTTT.

There are a few counts of this clonotype. The V call is TRBV10-3, the J call TRBJ2-5; TRBD1 matches at 10 bases. The CDR3 is made up of 13 amino acids. Germline V lookup: CDR1 ENHRY, CDR2 SYGVKD. V shed 6 bases, J shed 4 bases, and the junction held 2 bases outside the gene matches. The CDR3 region is CAIRGDRGETQYF. The DNA for the CDR3 is TGTGCCATCAGGGGGGACAGGGGAGAGACCCAGTACTTC.

The sample holds one count of this clonotype. The rearrangement uses TRBV7-8 and TRBJ2-5; no definite D call. The CDR3 spans 14 residues. Germline V CDR1 and CDR2: SGHVS, FQNEAQ. Deletions cut 2 bases from V and 4 bases from J, with 11 bases between. The CDR3 here is CASSLFPGGETQYF. CDR3 nucleotide sequence: TGTGCCAGCAGCTTATTTCCCGGCGGAGAGACCCAGTACTTC.

This clonotype was counted a few times. The chain has TRBV5-1 and TRBJ2-3; a weak D match, TRBD2 (6 bases). The germline V gene encodes CDR1 SGHRS and CDR2 YFSETQ. V was shortened by 0 bases and J by 6 bases, with 8 bases between the two germline ends. This CDR3 is 13 amino acids long. The CDR3 nucleotides are TGCGCCAGCAGCTTGGCCAGCGGGGATACGCAGTATTTT. Its protein is CASSLASGDTQYF.

This chain joins TRBV11-3 and TRBJ2-7, with TRBD2 as a possible D gene (6 bases). The CDR3 consists of 13 residues. CDR1 SGHNT and CDR2 YENEEA come from the germline V gene. The V gene lost 4 bases and the J gene lost 3 bases, with 10 bases spanning the gap. The CDR3, as DNA: TGTGCCAGCAGCTCCGGGACTCACTACGAGCAGTACTTC. This encodes CASSSGTHYEQYF. Combining the CDR3 with reference TRBV11-3 and TRBJ2-7 gives the whole variable domain EAGVVQSPRYKIIEKKQPVAFWCNPISGHNTLYWYLQNLGQGPELLIRYENEEAVDDSQLPKDRFSAERLKGVDSTLKIQPAELGDSAVYLCASSSGTHYEQYFGPGTRLTVT.

V and J are TRBV7-2 and TRBJ1-3, with TRBD1 as a possible D gene (6 bases). The V gene's germline CDR1 is SGHTA and CDR2 FQGNSA. The CDR3 loop spans 14 amino acids. V lost 5 bases and J 4 bases, leaving 12 bases between the germline ends. CDR3 protein: CASSPRGDGNTIYF. In nucleotides, the CDR3 is TGTGCCAGCAGCCCCAGGGGAGACGGAAACACCATATATTTT.

The chain is built from TRBV10-3 and TRBJ2-1; D not resolved. With 6 bases removed from V and 7 bases from J, the gap between germline ends came to 16 bases. The CDR3 is 14 amino acids. The germline gives CDR1 ENHRY, CDR2 SYGVKD. The CDR3: CAIRIATRPNEQFF. The CDR3 DNA reads TGTGCCATCAGGATAGCCACCCGGCCAAATGAGCAGTTCTTC.

This clonotype was picked up a small number of times. The chain uses TRBV20-1 and TRBJ2-5, with a tentative D call TRBD2 (5 bases). Trimming left V 4 bases short and J 7 bases short, with 10 bases between. The germline V gene encodes CDR1 DFQATT and CDR2 SNEGSKA (reference sequence). The CDR3 sequence is 11 residues long. Written as DNA, the CDR3 is TGCAGTGCTATTAAAAGCGGGACCCAGTACTTC. This translates into CSAIKSGTQYF.

This clonotype was seen at least ten times. The rearrangement uses TRBV5-1 and TRBJ1-4; 7 bases map to TRBD1. Trimming cost V 2 bases and J 6 bases; bases outside gene matches: 4. Germline values: CDR1 SGHRS, CDR2 YFSETQ. CDR3 length: 14 amino acids. The CDR3 spells CASSLQGLDEKLFF. The CDR3 DNA follows: TGCGCCAGCAGCTTACAGGGGTTGGATGAAAAACTGTTTTTT.

The chain's CDR3 is CSATGLAGVADTQYF. Written as DNA, the CDR3 is TGCAGTGCTACAGGACTAGCGGGAGTGGCAGATACGCAGTATTTT. The chain employs TRBV20-1 and TRBJ2-3; TRBD2 matches 13 bases. V was pared by 4 bases and J by 4 bases, with 5 bases of the junction left unmatched. The CDR3 loop spans 15 amino acids. The V gene's germline CDR1 is DFQATT and CDR2 SNEGSKA (reference sequence).

This clonotype was seen a handful of times. The chain combines TRBV7-6 with TRBJ2-2; D ambiguous. CDR3 length: 13 amino acids. Germline loops: CDR1 SGHVS, CDR2 FNYEAQ. Trimming removed 2 bases at V and 7 bases at J, with 8 bases between. DNA for the CDR3: TGTGCCAGCAGCTTATTCGAGAGCGGGGAGCTGTTTTTT. Translated: CASSLFESGELFF. Drawing the rest from reference TRBV7-6 and TRBJ2-2, the complete variable domain is GAGVSQSPRYKVTKRGQDVALRCDPISGHVSLYWYRQALGQGPEFLTYFNYEAQQDKSGLPNDRFSAERPEGSISTLTIQRTEQRDSAMYRCASSLFESGELFFGEGSRLTVL.

V usage is TRBV7-2 and J usage is TRBJ2-5, with 7 nucleotides matching TRBD2. V shed 1 base and J 11 bases; nucleotides not matched to a gene: 16. There are 16 residues in the CDR3. From germline, CDR1 is SGHTA and CDR2 FQGNSA. CDR3 DNA sequence: TGTGCCAGCAGCTTAGAGAGCGGGATGACTTACAATGAGCAGTACTTC. Translation gives CASSLESGMTYNEQYF.

The chain recombines TRBV6-2 or TRBV6-3 with TRBJ2-3, with TRBD2 matching 7 bases. The CDR3 runs 14 residues. Germline V gene sequence: CDR1 MNHEY, CDR2 SVGEGT. The trim removed 6 bases at V and 4 bases at J, leaving 7 bases unmatched. In DNA form, the CDR3 reads TGTGCCAGCAGAGAGGGAGGGTCGCCAGATACGCAGTATTTT. This sequence encodes CASREGGSPDTQYF.

This clonotype was seen only a few times. V is TRBV5-1 and J is TRBJ2-6; D unresolved. Trimming removed 2 bases at V and 0 bases at J, with 3 bases between. This CDR3 has 14 amino acids. The germline gives CDR1 SGHRS, CDR2 YFSETQ. The CDR3 reads CASSLYSGANVLTF. The CDR3 DNA is TGCGCCAGCAGCTTATACTCTGGGGCCAACGTCCTGACTTTC. Complete variable domain (other parts from reference TRBV5-1 and TRBJ2-6): KAGVTQTPRYLIKTRGQQVTLSCSPISGHRSVSWYQQTPGQGLQFLFEYFSETQRNKGNFPGRFSGRQFSNSRSEMNVSTLELGDSALYLCASSLYSGANVLTFGAGSRLTVL.

This chain links TRBV9 with TRBJ2-3; tentative D call: TRBD2 (6 bases). The length of the CDR3 is 15 residues. Germline loops: CDR1 SGDLS, CDR2 YYNGEE. V lost 5 bases, J lost 7 bases, and 20 bases lay in between. The DNA of the CDR3 is TGTGCCAGCAGTCGACTAGGAACAAGAGATTATACGCAGTATTTT. Translating it yields CASSRLGTRDYTQYF.

This clonotype came up a few times. This rearrangement joins TRBV6-5 to TRBJ1-1; D is ambiguous. Germline assignment: CDR1 MNHEY and CDR2 SVGAGI. There are 14 residues in the CDR3. Between the trimmed V and J ends, which lost 8 bases and 2 bases, there was a span of 15 bases. CDR3 coding DNA: TGTGCCAGCGGGTTGGCAGCCTCTAACACTGAAGCTTTCTTT. This gives the protein CASGLAASNTEAFF.

The chain recombines TRBV12-2 with TRBJ1-4; TRBD1 was called by the table and not checked on the DNA. TRBV12-2 is designated a pseudogene. This CDR3 region has 14 residues. This chain's CDR3 is CASRPQTGIEKLFF. The CDR3 nucleotides read TGTGCAAGTCGCCCCCAGACAGGAATTGAAAAACTGTTTTTT.

There are a few counts of this clonotype. This chain connects TRBV12-3 or TRBV12-4 to TRBJ2-1; 9 nucleotides agree with TRBD2. The CDR3 spans 13 residues. Trimming at V came to 7 bases and at J to 7 bases, leaving 5 bases not matched to a gene. This CDR3 reads CASTSGRTNEQFF. In DNA form, the CDR3 reads TGTGCCAGCACCAGCGGGAGGACTAATGAGCAGTTCTTC.

In its sample, this clonotype was seen once. The chain is built from TRBV18 and TRBJ1-5, with D unresolved. The CDR3 runs to 15 residues. Germline assignment: CDR1 KGHSH and CDR2 LQKENI. The V and J ends lost 3 bases and 4 bases respectively, with 13 bases between them. This chain's CDR3 is CASSPQEGANQPQHF. The CDR3, as DNA: TGTGCCAGCTCACCCCAGGAGGGCGCAAATCAGCCCCAGCATTTT.